Below, 16 T cell receptor beta chains from the same sample are listed, as sequenced in a study of T cell clonality in common variable immunodeficiency (dated by TCRdb to the mid-2010s). Libraries were made using the immunoSEQ multiplex PCR assay. TCRdb retrieved this table from immuneACCESS and kept in-frame rearrangements only. Not all clones are present; in checked studies, unresolved V genes account for under half, and no reason is known for the remainder. This sample includes about 34,000 clones, and none of them was observed just once. The top ten constitute under 3% of the sample. The sample was peripheral blood mononuclear cells. These receptors all come from a person between 18 and 75 years old in good health.

This clone showed up many times. The read gets to within 3 residues of the CDR3 end, and the germline J gene fills in the rest. V is TRBV11-2 and J is TRBJ2-2; possibly TRBD2 for D (5 bases). Per germline, CDR1 SGHAT and CDR2 FQNNGV. The CDR3 has 15 residues. V was pared by 1 base and J by 6 bases, with 12 bases between. CDR3 DNA (partial): TGTGCCAGCAGCTTAGTTGCGGGCCGGGCCGGGGAG. Protein sequence: CASSLVAGRAGE. The whole CDR3 is CASSLVAGRAGELFF.

Many counts were recorded for this clone. Read data end 3 residues before the CDR3 end; the end is taken from the germline J gene. The chain uses TRBV4-1 and TRBJ1-4, with TRBD1 matching 12 bases. The CDR3 is 16 residues long. Trimming cost V 5 bases and J 7 bases; bases outside gene matches: 8. The germline gives CDR1 MGHRA, CDR2 YSYEKL. The CDR3 protein is CASSSPGQGAPEKLFF. CDR3 DNA, as far as it was read: TGCGCCAGCAGCTCCCCGGGACAGGGGGCGCCTGAAAAA.

This clone was found many times. The missing CDR3 end, 3 residues past where the read stops, is filled in from the germline J gene. The J gene is TRBJ1-4, the V gene TRBV28; perhaps TRBD1 as D (6 bases). CDR1 and CDR2 from the germline V gene are MDHEN and SYDVKM. The ends were cut back, 6 bases at V and 0 bases at J, with 8 bases in the middle. The CDR3 has 14 residues. CDR3 sequence reads: CASRGHPTNEKLFF. CDR3 bases read: TGTGCCAGCAGGGGACATCCAACTAATGAAAAA.

This clone was observed at least ten times. The read terminates 3 residues before the CDR3 end, so the remaining end is supplied by the germline J gene. The rearrangement uses TRBV11-1 and TRBJ1-2, with D perhaps matching TRBD1 (5 bases). The V end was cut by 5 bases, the J end by 7 bases, with 14 bases between. Germline V gene sequence: CDR1 SGHAT, CDR2 FQDESV (reference sequence). The CDR3 is 13 amino acids. CDR3 residues: CASSMRGGAGYTF. The sequenced part of the CDR3 DNA is TGTGCCAGCAGCATGAGGGGAGGTGCTGGC.

This clone was observed many times. The CDR3 extends 3 residues past the end of the read, so its final part is completed from the germline J gene. The rearrangement uses TRBV19 and TRBJ1-5; possibly TRBD1 for D (6 bases). Trimming left V 5 bases short and J 1 base short, with 15 bases between. CDR3 length: 16 residues. Germline V lookup: CDR1 LNHDA, CDR2 SQIVND (reference sequence). The DNA read from the CDR3 is TGTGCCAGTAGTCGGACGAGCAGGGGAAGCAATCAGCCC. Encoded protein: CASSRTSRGSNQP. The full CDR3 protein is CASSRTSRGSNQPQHF.

This clone has more than one count but fewer than ten. Coverage ceases 3 residues before the CDR3 finishes, and the germline J gene fills in the end. This chain links TRBV7-9 with TRBJ2-3; D remains ambiguous. V lost 1 base and J 4 bases, leaving 6 bases between the germline ends. Germline CDR1 and CDR2: SEHNR and FQNEAQ (reference sequence). The CDR3 runs 13 residues. The sequenced part of the CDR3 DNA is TGTGCCAGCAGCTTAGTTCTTGCAGATACG. It is translated as CASSLVLADT. Given in full, the CDR3 is CASSLVLADTQYF.

This clone was detected many times. The observed sequence ends 3 residues before the CDR3 terminus, with the missing tail filled in from the germline J gene. The chain joins TRBV7-9 to TRBJ2-3; D is possibly TRBD2 (6 bases). The germline V gene has CDR1 SEHNR and CDR2 FQNEAQ (reference sequence). This CDR3 comprises 14 residues. The V end was cut by 3 bases, the J end by 3 bases, with 10 bases between. Partial CDR3 DNA: TGTGCCAGCAGCTTCGGGGGAGGTACAGATACG. It encodes CASSFGGGTDT. The complete CDR3 reads CASSFGGGTDTQYF.

In its sample, this clone was seen many times. The sequence runs out 3 residues before the end of the CDR3; the remainder is reconstructed from the germline J gene. The chain joins TRBV18 to TRBJ1-2, with a tentative D call TRBD1 (5 bases). The CDR3 is made up of 12 amino acids. The germline V gene has CDR1 KGHSH and CDR2 LQKENI. The CDR3 loop reads CASSPSGKGYTF. The part of the CDR3 DNA that was read is TGTGCCAGCTCACCATCAGGGAAGGGC.

Many counts were recorded for this clone. Other DNA sequences in the same sample also yield this CDR3. The DNA read from the CDR3 is TGCAGTGCTAGAGATCAGGCAGGTTATGGC. Translation gives CSARDQAGYG. The whole CDR3 reads CSARDQAGYGYTF. The chain combines TRBV20-1 with TRBJ1-2, with D unclear. The CDR3 end is not reached by the read, which stops 3 residues before it; the germline J gene fills it in. The length of the CDR3 is 13 residues. The germline V and J ends were trimmed by 0 bases and 5 bases, with 10 bases remaining between them. CDR1 is DFQATT, CDR2 SNEGSKA, per germline (reference sequence).

This clone showed up many times. The CDR3 extends 3 residues past the end of the read, so its final part is completed from the germline J gene. The V call is TRBV5-1, the J call TRBJ2-2; 7 nucleotides align to TRBD1. The germline V gene encodes CDR1 SGHRS and CDR2 YFSETQ. V shed 5 bases, J shed 4 bases, and the junction held 5 bases outside the gene matches. The length of the CDR3 is 14 residues. The CDR3 bases that were read are TGCGCCAGCAGACCTCCAGGGGGCACCGGGGAG. It translates to CASRPPGGTGE. The entire CDR3 sequence reads CASRPPGGTGELFF.

This clone turned up a few times. The read ends 3 residues shy of where the CDR3 ends; the end is completed using the germline J gene. The chain recombines TRBV5-6 with TRBJ1-5, with unresolved D. The CDR3 is 13 residues long. V was shortened by 1 base and J by 4 bases, with 6 bases between the two germline ends. CDR1 and CDR2 from the germline V gene are SGHDT and YYEEEE. The CDR3 region is CASSLQANQPQHF. CDR3 DNA (partial): TGTGCCAGCAGCTTGCAGGCGAATCAGCCC.

This clone was seen many times. The junction departs from the called germline gene at one end, perhaps through a read error. Read sequence stops 3 residues before the CDR3 end, and the germline J gene provides the missing end. The V gene is TRBV7-7, the J gene TRBJ2-1, with 9 bases fitting TRBD2. CDR1 is SSHAT, CDR2 FNYEAQ, per germline (reference sequence). This CDR3 contains 15 residues. CDR3 sequence: CASSLPTSGYNEQFF. The sequenced part of the CDR3 DNA is TGTGCTAGCAGCTTACCGACTAGCGGTTACAATGAG.

This clone has a count of ten or more. Read coverage stops 3 residues before the CDR3 terminus; the germline J gene supplies the remainder. The chain joins TRBV29-1 to TRBJ1-3; possible D gene TRBD1, 6 bases. The CDR3 consists of 15 residues. The V gene lost 4 bases and the J gene lost 6 bases, with 19 bases spanning the gap. Germline V lookup: CDR1 SQVTM, CDR2 ANQGSEA. Incomplete CDR3 DNA: TGCAGCGTTGGAGGGACCAGGGGTGGAAAAAACACC. Translated: CSVGGTRGGKNT. The full-length CDR3 reads as CSVGGTRGGKNTIYF.

Turning to this clone: The CDR3 extends 3 residues past the end of the read, so its final part is completed from the germline J gene. The chain joins TRBV7-2 to TRBJ2-1; D call uncertain. The V end was cut by 0 bases, the J end by 9 bases, with 12 bases between. Germline V gene data show CDR1 as SGHTA and CDR2 as FQGNSA. The CDR3 covers 14 residues. CDR3 in amino acids: CASSLAPALPEQFF. Partial CDR3 DNA: TGTGCCAGCAGCTTAGCGCCAGCGTTGCCTGAG.

In this sample, this clone turned up many times. The read comes to an end 3 residues before the CDR3 does, leaving the germline J gene to fill in the end. The chain carries TRBV7-2 and TRBJ2-1; a possible D gene is TRBD1 (6 bases). This CDR3 region has 13 residues. Germline lookup yields CDR1 SGHTA and CDR2 FQGNSA. V lost 5 bases to trimming and J lost 9 bases, with 14 bases between them. CDR3 bases read: TGTGCCAGCAGCACGAGGGGGTTAGGTGAG. Protein sequence: CASSTRGLGE. The entire CDR3 protein is CASSTRGLGEQFF. Filled out from reference TRBV7-2 and TRBJ2-1, the complete variable domain reads GAGVSQSPSNKVTEKGKDVELRCDPISGHTALYWYRQSLGQGLEFLIYFQGNSAPDKSGLPSDRFSAERTGGSVSTLTIQRTQQEDSAVYLCASSTRGLGEQFFGPGTRLTVL.

This clone occurred many times. The junction and the germline gene differ at one end; a read error may be behind it. The observed sequence ends 3 residues before the CDR3 terminus, with the missing tail filled in from the germline J gene. The chain is built from TRBV24-1 and TRBJ2-1; tentative D call: TRBD1 (5 bases). The CDR3 has 15 residues. The germline CDR1 and CDR2 sequences are KGHDR and SFDVKD. CDR3 DNA (partial): TGTGCCACCGGATCAGGGCCTTACTCCTATAATGAG. This translates into CATGSGPYSYNE. The full CDR3 is CATGSGPYSYNEQFF.